This T cell receptor (beta chain) was observed in a study of spatial heterogeneity in lung cancer. CDR3 length: 16 amino acids. CDR1 and CDR2 (germline): MDHEN, SYDVKM. Unmatched junction bases numbered 7, after V lost 3 bases and J lost 2 bases. TCRdb re-derived calls from the 5' RACE reads in MiXCR, one entry per CDR3 protein. This sample has fewer than 55,000 distinct CDR3 sequences, with 7.6% found just once. As for time point: sample taken at primary tumor resection. Whole RNA obtained from tumor, nontumor lung or frozen PBMC underwent sequencing without sorting. The TCR originated in a female donor with early-stage non-small cell lung cancer. The starting material was PBMCs, obtained at surgery. This sequence joins TRBV28 and TRBJ1-5; 7 positions match TRBD1. As DNA, the CDR3 is TGTGCCAGCAGTTTTCAGGGGGTCCCAGGCAATCAGCCCCAGCATTTT. It encodes CASSFQGVPGNQPQHF.